Below, one T cell receptor (beta chain) is given with its context. What it recognizes is unknown. The sample comes from a study of T cell clonotyping in hematopoietic cell transplantation. The overall study: Recipients' pretransplant samples followed cytoreduction.

Study-level findings and limits: At the given depth, recipient repertoires were over 95% de novo clonotypes.

TCRdb keeps only in-frame clones here, not all; method: immunoSEQ multiplex PCR. The sample records several thousand clones, roughly 87% being singletons. The time point was: recipient sample about 28 days before transplant, after cytoreduction. CDR1 is MDHEN, CDR2 SYDVKM, per germline. Trimming left V 4 bases short and J 7 bases short, with 19 bases between. The CDR3 is 15 residues long. Sequenced material: peripheral blood mononuclear cells, taken before stem cell transplant. This clonotype was obtained from a woman aged 55-69 years with acute myeloid leukemia. Some clones in this sample may be carry-over from other donors' samples. The rearrangement links TRBV28 to TRBJ1-2; tentatively, D is TRBD1 (6 bases). For the CDR3, the DNA is TGTGCCAGCAGTTCCTTGGAACAGGGTAGAGGTGGCTACACCTTC. This sequence encodes CASSSLEQGRGGYTF.